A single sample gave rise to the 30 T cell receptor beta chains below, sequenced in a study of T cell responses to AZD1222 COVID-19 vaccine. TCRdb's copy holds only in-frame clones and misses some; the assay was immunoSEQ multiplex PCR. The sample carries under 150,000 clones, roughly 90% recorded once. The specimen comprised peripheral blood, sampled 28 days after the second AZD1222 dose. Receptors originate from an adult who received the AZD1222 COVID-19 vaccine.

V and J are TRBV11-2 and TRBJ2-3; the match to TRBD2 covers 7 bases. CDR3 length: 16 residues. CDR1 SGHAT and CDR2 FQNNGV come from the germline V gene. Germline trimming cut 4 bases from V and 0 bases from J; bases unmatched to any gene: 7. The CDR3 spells CASSSGGTISTDTQYF. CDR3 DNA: TGTGCCAGCAGCTCCGGGGGGACGATTAGCACAGATACGCAGTATTTT.

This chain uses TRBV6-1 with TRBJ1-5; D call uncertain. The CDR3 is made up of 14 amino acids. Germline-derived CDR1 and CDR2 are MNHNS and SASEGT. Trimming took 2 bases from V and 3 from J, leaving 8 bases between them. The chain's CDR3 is CASSELSFNQPQHF. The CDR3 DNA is TGTGCCAGCAGTGAATTGTCGTTCAATCAGCCCCAGCATTTT.

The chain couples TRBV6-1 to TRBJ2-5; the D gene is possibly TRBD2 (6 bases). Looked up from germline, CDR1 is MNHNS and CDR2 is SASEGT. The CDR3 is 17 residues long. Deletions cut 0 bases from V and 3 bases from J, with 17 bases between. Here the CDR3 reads CASSEAWSSAAKETQYF. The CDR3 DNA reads TGTGCCAGCAGTGAAGCTTGGTCTAGCGCTGCTAAAGAGACCCAGTACTTC.

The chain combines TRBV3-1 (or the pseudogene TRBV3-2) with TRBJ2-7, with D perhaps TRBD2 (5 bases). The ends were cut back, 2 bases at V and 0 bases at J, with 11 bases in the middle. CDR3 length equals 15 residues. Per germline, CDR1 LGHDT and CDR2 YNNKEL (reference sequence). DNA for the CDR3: TGTGCCAGCAGCCAAAGATCGGCGGGCTCCTACGAGCAGTACTTC. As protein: CASSQRSAGSYEQYF.

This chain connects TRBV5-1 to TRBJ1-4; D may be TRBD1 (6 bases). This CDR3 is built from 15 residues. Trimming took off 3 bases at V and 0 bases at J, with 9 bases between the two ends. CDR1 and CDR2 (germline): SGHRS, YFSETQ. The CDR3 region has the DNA TGCGCCAGCAGCTCCAGGGGAACAACTAATGAAAAACTGTTTTTT. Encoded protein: CASSSRGTTNEKLFF.

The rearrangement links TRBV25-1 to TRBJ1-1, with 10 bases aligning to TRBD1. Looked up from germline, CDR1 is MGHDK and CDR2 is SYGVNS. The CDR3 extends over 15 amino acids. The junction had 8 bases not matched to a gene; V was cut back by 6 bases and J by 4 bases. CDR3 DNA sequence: TGTGCCAGCAGCCCCGAAGGGACAGGGGTCACTGAAGCTTTCTTT. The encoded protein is CASSPEGTGVTEAFF.

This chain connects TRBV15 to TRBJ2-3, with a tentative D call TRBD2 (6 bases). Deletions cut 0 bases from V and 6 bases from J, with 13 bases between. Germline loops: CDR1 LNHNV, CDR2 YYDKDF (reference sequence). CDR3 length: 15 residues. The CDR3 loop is CATSREGLASDTQYF. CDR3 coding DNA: TGTGCCACCAGCAGAGAGGGACTCGCTAGTGATACGCAGTATTTT.

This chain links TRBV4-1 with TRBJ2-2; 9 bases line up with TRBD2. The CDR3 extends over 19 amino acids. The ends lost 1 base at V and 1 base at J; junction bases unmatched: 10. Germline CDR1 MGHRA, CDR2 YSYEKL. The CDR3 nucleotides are TGCGCCAGCAGCCAAGGACTCGGCGGGAGGGCCGGGAACACCGGGGAGCTGTTTTTT. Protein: CASSQGLGGRAGNTGELFF.

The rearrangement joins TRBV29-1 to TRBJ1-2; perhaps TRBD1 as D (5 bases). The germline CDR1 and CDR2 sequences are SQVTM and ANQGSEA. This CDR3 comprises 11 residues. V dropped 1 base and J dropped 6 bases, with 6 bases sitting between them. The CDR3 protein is CSVEVGDGYTF. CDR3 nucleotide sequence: TGCAGCGTTGAAGTGGGGGATGGCTACACCTTC.

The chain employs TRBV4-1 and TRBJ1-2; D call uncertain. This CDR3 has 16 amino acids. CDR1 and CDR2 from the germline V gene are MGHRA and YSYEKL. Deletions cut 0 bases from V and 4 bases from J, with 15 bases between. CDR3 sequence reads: CASSQDPGRITYGYTF. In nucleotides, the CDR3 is TGCGCCAGCAGCCAAGACCCCGGACGGATTACCTATGGCTACACCTTC.

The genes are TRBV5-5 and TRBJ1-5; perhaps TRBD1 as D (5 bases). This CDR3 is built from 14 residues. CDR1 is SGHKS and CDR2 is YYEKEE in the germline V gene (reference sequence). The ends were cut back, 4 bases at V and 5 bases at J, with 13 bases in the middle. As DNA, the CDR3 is TGTGCCAGCAGCGTATACGAGGGGTATCAGCCCCAGCATTTT. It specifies CASSVYEGYQPQHF.

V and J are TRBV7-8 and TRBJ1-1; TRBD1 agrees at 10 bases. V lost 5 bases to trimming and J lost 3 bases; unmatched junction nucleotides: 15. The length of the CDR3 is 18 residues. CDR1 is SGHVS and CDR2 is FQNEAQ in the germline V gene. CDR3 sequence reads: CASSPRPGQGLGDTEAFF. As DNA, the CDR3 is TGTGCCAGCAGCCCGAGGCCGGGACAGGGGCTCGGGGACACTGAAGCTTTCTTT.

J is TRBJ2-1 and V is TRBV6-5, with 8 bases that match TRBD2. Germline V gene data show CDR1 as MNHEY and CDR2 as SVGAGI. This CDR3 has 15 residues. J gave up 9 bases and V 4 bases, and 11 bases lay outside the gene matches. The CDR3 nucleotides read TGTGCCAGCAGTTCTCCGGGACTAGTTCAAATTGAGCAGTTCTTC. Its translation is CASSSPGLVQIEQFF.

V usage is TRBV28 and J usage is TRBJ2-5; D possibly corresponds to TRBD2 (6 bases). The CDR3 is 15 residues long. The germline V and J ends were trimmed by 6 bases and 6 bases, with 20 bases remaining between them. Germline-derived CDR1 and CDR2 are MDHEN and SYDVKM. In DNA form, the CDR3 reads TGTGCCAGCAGACCTGGAGGGACCTTTAAGCAGACCCAGTACTTC. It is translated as CASRPGGTFKQTQYF.

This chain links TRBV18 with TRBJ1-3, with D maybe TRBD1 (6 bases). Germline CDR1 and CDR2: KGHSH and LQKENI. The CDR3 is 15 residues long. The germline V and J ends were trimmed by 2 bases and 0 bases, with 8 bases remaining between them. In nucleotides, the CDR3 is TGTGCCAGCTCACCATTGGACAGCTCTGGAAACACCATATATTTT. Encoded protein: CASSPLDSSGNTIYF.

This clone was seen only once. For the CDR3, the DNA is TGTGCCAGCAGTCGGCTGGACATAAACTCTGGAAACACCATATATTTT. Amino acid sequence: CASSRLDINSGNTIYF. The chain uses TRBV6-6 and TRBJ1-3; maybe TRBD1 (5 bases). The germline V gene has CDR1 MNHNY and CDR2 SVGAGI (reference sequence). The CDR3 has 16 amino acids. Between the trimmed V and J ends, which lost 5 bases and 0 bases, there was a span of 14 bases.

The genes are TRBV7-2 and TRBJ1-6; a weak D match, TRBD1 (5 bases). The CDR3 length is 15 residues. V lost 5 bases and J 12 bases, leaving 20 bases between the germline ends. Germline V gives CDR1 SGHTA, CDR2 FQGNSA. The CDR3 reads CASSPLAGERIPLHF. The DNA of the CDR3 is TGTGCCAGCAGCCCTCTTGCGGGGGAAAGAATACCCCTCCACTTT.

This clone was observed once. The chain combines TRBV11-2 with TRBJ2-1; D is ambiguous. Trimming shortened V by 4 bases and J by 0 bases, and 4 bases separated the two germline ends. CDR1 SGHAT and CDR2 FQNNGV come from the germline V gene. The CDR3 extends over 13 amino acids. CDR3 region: CASSSYSYNEQFF. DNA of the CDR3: TGTGCCAGCAGCTCTTACTCCTACAATGAGCAGTTCTTC. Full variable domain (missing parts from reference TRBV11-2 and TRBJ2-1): EAGVAQSPRYKIIEKRQSVAFWCNPISGHATLYWYQQILGQGPKLLIQFQNNGVVDDSQLPKDRFSAERLKGVDSTLKIQPAKLEDSAVYLCASSSYSYNEQFFGPGTRLTVL.

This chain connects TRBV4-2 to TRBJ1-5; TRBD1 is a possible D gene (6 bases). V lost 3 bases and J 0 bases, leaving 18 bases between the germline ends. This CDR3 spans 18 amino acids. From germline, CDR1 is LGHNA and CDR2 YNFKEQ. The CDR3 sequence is CASSHRTTGTDSNQPQHF. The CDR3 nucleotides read TGTGCCAGCAGCCATAGGACCACAGGGACGGATAGCAATCAGCCCCAGCATTTT.

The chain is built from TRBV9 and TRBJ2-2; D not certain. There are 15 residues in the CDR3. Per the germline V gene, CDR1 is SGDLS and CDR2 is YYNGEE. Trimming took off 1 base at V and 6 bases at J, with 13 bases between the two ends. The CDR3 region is CASSVQATNPGELFF. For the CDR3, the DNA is TGTGCCAGCAGCGTACAAGCGACCAACCCCGGGGAGCTGTTTTTT.

The CDR3: CASSLTGLGDTQYF. The CDR3 nucleotides read TGTGCCAGCAGCTTGACAGGGTTAGGAGATACGCAGTATTTT. The rearrangement joins TRBV11-3 to TRBJ2-3, with TRBD1 matching 7 bases. The CDR3 runs 14 residues. Losses at the gene ends were 3 bases for V and 5 bases for J; bases not matched to a gene: 5. The germline gives CDR1 SGHNT, CDR2 YENEEA. Full variable domain (rest looked up from reference TRBV11-3 and TRBJ2-3): EAGVVQSPRYKIIEKKQPVAFWCNPISGHNTLYWYLQNLGQGPELLIRYENEEAVDDSQLPKDRFSAERLKGVDSTLKIQPAELGDSAVYLCASSLTGLGDTQYFGPGTRLTVL.

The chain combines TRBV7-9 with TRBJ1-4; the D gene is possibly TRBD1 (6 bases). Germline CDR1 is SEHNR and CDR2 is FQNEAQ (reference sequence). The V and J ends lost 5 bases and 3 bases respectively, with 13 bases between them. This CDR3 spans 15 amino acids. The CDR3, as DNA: TGTGCCAGCAGCCTCCTTCAGGGGCCTAATGAAAAACTGTTTTTT. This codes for CASSLLQGPNEKLFF. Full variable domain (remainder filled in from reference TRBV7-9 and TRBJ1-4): DTGVSQNPRHKITKRGQNVTFRCDPISEHNRLYWYRQTLGQGPEFLTYFQNEAQLEKSRLLSDRFSAERPKGSFSTLEIQRTEQGDSAMYLCASSLLQGPNEKLFFGSGTQLSVL.

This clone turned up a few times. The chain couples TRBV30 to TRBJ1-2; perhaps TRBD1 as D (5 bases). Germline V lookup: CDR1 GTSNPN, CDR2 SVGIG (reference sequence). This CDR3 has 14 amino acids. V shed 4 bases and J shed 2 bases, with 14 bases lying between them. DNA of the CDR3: TGTGCCTGGATGTCAGGGTTCCCCAACTATGGCTACACCTTC. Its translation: CAWMSGFPNYGYTF.

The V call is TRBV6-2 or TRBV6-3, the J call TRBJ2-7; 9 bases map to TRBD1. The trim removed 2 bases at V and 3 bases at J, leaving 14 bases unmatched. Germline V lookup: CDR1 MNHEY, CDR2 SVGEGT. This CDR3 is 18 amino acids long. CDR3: CASSYPTGTGTIVYEQYF. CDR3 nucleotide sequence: TGTGCCAGCAGTTACCCGACCGGGACAGGGACAATAGTCTACGAGCAGTACTTC.

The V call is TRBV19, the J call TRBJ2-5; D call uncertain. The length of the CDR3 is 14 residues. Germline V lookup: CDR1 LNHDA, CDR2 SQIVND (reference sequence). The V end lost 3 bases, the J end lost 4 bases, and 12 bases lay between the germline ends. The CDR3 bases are TGTGCCAGTAGTATTGGTTGGGGTCGAGAGACCCAGTACTTC. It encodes CASSIGWGRETQYF.

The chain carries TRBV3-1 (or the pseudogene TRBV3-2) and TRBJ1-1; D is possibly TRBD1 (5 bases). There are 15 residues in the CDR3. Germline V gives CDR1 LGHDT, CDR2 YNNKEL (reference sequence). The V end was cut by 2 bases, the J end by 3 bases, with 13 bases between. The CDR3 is CASSQSPGIDTEAFF. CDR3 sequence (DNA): TGTGCCAGCAGCCAATCGCCAGGGATCGACACTGAAGCTTTCTTT.

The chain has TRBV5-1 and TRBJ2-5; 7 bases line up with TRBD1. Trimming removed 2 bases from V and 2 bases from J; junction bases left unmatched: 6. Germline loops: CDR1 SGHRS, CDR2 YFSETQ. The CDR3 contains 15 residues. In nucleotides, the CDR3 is TGCGCCAGCAGCTTTGGCCCAGGGGGTCAAGAGACCCAGTACTTC. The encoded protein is CASSFGPGGQETQYF.

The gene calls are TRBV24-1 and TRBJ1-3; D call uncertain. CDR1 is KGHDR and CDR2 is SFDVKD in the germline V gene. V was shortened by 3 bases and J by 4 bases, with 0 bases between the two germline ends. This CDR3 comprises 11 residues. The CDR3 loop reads CATSDGNTIYF. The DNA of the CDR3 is TGTGCCACCAGTGATGGAAACACCATATATTTT.

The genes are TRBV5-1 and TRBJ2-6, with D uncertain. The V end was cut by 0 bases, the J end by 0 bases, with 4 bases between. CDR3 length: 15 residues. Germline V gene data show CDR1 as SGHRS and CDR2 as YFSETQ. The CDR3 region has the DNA TGCGCCAGCAGCTTGGGTAGCTCTGGGGCCAACGTCCTGACTTTC. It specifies CASSLGSSGANVLTF.

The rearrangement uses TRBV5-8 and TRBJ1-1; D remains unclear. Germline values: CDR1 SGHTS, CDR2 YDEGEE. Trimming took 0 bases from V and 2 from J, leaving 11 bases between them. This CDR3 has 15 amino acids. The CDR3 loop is CASSLGGNKNTEAFF. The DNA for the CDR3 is TGTGCCAGCAGCTTGGGAGGGAACAAAAACACTGAAGCTTTCTTT.